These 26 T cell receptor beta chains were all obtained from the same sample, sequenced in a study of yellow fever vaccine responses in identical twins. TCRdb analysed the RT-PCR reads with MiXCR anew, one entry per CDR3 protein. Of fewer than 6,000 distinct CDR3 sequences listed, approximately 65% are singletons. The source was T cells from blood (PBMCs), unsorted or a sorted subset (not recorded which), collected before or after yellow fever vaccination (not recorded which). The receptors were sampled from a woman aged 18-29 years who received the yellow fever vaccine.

CDR3 amino acids: CSVEDLGYEQYF. The DNA for the CDR3 is TGCAGCGTTGAAGATCTCGGCTACGAGCAGTACTTC. V and J are TRBV29-1 and TRBJ2-7; no reliable D call. CDR3 length: 12 residues. Germline CDR1 is SQVTM and CDR2 is ANQGSEA. With 0 bases removed from V and 3 bases from J, the gap between germline ends came to 6 bases.

As DNA, the CDR3 is TGCAGTGCCTACTCTTTAGAGCAGTTCTTC. Translated: CSAYSLEQFF. The chain links TRBV20-1 to TRBJ2-1; D gene ambiguous. Trimming took 6 bases from V and 10 from J, leaving 10 bases between them. CDR3 length: 10 amino acids. Germline-derived CDR1 and CDR2 are DFQATT and SNEGSKA (reference sequence).

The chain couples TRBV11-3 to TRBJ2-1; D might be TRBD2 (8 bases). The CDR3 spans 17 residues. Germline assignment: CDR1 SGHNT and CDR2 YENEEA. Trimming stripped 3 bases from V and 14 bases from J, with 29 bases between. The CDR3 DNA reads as TGTGCCAGCAGCTTCACAGGGGAGGGGGGGGTAGCGGGATTCAAGTTCTTC. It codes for CASSFTGEGGVAGFKFF.

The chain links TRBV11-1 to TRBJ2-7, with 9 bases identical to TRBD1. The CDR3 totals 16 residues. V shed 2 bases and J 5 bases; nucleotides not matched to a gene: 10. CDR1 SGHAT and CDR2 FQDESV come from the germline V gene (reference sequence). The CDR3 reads CASSLTPGQGTHEQYF. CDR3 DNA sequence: TGTGCCAGCAGCTTAACTCCGGGACAGGGCACTCACGAGCAGTACTTC.

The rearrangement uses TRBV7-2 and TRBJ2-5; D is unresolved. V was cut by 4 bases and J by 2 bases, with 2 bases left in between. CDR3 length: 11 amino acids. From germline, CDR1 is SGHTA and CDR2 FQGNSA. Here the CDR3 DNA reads TGTGCCAGCAGCTCACAAGAGACCCAGTACTTC. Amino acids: CASSSQETQYF.

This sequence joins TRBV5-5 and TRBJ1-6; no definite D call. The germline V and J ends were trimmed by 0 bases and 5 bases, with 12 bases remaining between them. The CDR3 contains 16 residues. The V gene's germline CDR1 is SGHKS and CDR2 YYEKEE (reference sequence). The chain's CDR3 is CASSLVSSQDNSPLHF. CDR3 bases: TGTGCCAGCAGCTTGGTATCCTCTCAAGATAATTCACCCCTCCACTTT.

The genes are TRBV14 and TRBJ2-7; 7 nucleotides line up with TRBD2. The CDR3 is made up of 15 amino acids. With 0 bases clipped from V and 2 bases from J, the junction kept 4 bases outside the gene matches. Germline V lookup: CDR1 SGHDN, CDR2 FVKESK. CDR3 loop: CASSQDLLATYEQYF. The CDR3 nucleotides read TGTGCCAGCAGCCAAGATTTACTAGCGACCTACGAGCAGTACTTC.

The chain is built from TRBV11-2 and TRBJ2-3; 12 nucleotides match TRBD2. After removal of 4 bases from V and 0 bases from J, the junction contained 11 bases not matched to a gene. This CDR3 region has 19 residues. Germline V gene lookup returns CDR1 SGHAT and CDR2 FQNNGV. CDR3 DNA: TGTGCCAGCAGCTCCGTAAAACTAGCGGGGGGCGCTAGCACAGATACGCAGTATTTT. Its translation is CASSSVKLAGGASTDTQYF.

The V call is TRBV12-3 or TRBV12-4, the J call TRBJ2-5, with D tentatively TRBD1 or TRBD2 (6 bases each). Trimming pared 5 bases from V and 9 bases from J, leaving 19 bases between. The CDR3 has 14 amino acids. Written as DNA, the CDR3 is TGTGCCAGCAGTCCTACGGGGGCCGAAAGCGCCCAGTACTTC. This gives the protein CASSPTGAESAQYF.

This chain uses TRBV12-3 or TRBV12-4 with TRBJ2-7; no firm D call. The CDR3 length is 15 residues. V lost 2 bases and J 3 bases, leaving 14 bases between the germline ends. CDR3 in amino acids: CASSLSSDSGYEQYF. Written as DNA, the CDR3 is TGTGCCAGCAGTTTATCGTCCGACTCCGGCTACGAGCAGTACTTC.

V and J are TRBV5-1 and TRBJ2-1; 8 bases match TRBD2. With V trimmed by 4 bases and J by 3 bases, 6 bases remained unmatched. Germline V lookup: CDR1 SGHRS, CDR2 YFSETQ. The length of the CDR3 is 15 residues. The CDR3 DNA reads TGCGCCAGCAGCCTTAGCGGGATAGACTACAATGAGCAGTTCTTC. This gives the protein CASSLSGIDYNEQFF.

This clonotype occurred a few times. The CDR3 DNA sequence: TGCGCCAGCAGCCGGACACTAGGCTCTGGAAACACCATATATTTT. Amino acids: CASSRTLGSGNTIYF. The V gene is TRBV10-1, the J gene TRBJ1-3; possibly TRBD1 for D (5 bases). The CDR3 loop spans 15 amino acids. Trimming shortened V by 6 bases and J by 0 bases, and 12 bases separated the two germline ends. The germline V gene has CDR1 WNHNN and CDR2 SYGVQD (reference sequence).

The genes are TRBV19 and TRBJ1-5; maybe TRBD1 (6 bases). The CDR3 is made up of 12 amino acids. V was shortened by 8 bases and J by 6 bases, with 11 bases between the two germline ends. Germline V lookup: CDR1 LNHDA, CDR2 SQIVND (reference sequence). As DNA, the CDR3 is TGTGCCAGTGCAGGGGTGGGTCAGCCCCAGCATTTT. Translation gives CASAGVGQPQHF.

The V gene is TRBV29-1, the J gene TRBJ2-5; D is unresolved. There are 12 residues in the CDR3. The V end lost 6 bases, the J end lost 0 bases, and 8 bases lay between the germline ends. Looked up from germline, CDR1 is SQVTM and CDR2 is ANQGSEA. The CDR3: CSVRQDQETQYF. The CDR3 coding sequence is TGCAGCGTCCGGCAGGACCAAGAGACCCAGTACTTC.

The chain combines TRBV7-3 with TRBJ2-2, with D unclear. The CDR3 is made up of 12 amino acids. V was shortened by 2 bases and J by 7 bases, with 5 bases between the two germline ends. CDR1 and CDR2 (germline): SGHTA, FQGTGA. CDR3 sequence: CASSLGLGELFF. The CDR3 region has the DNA TGTGCCAGCAGCTTAGGTCTCGGGGAGCTGTTTTTT.

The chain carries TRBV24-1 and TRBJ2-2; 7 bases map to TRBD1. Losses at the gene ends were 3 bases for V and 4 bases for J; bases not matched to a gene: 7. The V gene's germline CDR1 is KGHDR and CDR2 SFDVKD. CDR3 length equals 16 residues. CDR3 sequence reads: CATSDPTGTGTGELFF. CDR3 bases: TGTGCCACCAGTGATCCGACAGGGACGGGCACCGGGGAGCTGTTTTTT.

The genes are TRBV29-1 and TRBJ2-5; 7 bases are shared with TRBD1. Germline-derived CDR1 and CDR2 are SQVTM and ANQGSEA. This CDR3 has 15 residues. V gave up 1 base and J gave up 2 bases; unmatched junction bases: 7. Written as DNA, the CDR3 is TGCAGCGTTGAAGTTGGGACAGAGGAGCAAGAGACCCAGTACTTC. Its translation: CSVEVGTEEQETQYF.

The CDR3 DNA reads as TGTGCCAGCAGTGGGCACGATAATTTGAACACTGAAGCTTTCTTT. Protein product: CASSGHDNLNTEAFF. The J gene is TRBJ1-1, the V gene TRBV6-1; no definite D call. Germline CDR1 is MNHNS and CDR2 is SASEGT. V was clipped by 4 bases and J by 0 bases, with 12 bases between them. The CDR3 consists of 15 residues.

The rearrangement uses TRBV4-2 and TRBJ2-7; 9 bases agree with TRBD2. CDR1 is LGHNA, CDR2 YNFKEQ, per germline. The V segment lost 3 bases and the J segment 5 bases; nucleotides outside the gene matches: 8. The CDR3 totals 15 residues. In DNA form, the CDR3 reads TGTGCCAGCAGCCAGGGTAGCGGGAGCGACAACGAGCAGTACTTC. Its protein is CASSQGSGSDNEQYF.

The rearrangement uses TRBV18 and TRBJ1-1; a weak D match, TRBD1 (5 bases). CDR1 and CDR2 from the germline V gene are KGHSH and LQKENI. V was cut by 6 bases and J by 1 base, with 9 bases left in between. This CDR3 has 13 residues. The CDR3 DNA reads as TGTGCCAGCTCGCCTCAGGGGAACACTGAAGCTTTCTTT. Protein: CASSPQGNTEAFF.

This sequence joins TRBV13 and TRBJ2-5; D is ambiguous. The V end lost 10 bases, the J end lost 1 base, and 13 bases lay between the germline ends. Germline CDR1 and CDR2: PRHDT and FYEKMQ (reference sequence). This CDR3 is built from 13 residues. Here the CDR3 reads CATNRSPQETQYF. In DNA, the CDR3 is TGTGCCACCAACAGATCCCCCCAAGAGACCCAGTACTTC.

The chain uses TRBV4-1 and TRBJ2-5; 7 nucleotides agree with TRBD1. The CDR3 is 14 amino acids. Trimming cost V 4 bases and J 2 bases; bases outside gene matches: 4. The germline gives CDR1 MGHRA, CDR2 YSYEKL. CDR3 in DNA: TGCGCCAGCAGCCCCGGGACAGCTCAAGAGACCCAGTACTTC. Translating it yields CASSPGTAQETQYF.

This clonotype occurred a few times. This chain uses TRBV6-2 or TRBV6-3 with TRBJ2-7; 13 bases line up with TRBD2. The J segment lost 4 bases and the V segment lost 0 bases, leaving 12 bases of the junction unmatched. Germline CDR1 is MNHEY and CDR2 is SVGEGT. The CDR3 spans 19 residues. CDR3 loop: CASSYSSLWRTSGSYEQYF. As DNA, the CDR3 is TGTGCCAGCAGTTACTCGAGCCTTTGGAGGACTAGCGGGAGTTACGAGCAGTACTTC.

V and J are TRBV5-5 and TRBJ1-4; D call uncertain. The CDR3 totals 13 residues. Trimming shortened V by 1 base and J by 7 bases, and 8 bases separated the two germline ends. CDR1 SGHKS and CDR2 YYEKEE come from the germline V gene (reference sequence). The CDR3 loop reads CASSLIHLEKLFF. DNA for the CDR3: TGTGCCAGCAGCTTGATACACCTTGAAAAACTGTTTTTT.

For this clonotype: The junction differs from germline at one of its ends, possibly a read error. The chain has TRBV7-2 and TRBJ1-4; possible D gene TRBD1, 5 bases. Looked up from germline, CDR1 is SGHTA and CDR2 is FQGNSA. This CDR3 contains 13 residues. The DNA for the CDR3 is TGTGCCAGCAGCTTAGGGGGCTGGGAAAAACTGTTTTTC. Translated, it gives CASSLGGWEKLFF.

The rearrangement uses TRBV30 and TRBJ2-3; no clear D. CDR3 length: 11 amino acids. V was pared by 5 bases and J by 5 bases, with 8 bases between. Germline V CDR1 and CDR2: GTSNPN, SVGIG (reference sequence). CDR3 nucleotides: TGTGCCTGGGGGGTAGGAGATACGCAGTATTTT. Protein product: CAWGVGDTQYF.